Below are 9 T cell receptor beta chains sequenced from a single sample in a study of blood T cells in healthy people across ages. A J-beta primer mix and a sample-barcoded 5' primer were used in a second PCR of about 7 to 12 cycles. Each CDR3 protein gets one entry after TCRdb re-called the 5' RACE reads with MiXCR. The data show some 850,000 distinct CDR3 sequences, roughly 26% seen once. These data are also associated with another study on T cells of mothers and their children.

Material: blood. The receptors were sampled from a boy under 18 in good health.

V usage is TRBV4-2 and J usage is TRBJ1-1, with 7 bases fitting TRBD1. Per the germline V gene, CDR1 is LGHNA and CDR2 is YNFKEQ. The CDR3 loop spans 12 amino acids. V lost 6 bases, J lost 11 bases, and 9 bases stayed unmatched. CDR3 sequence (DNA): TGTGCCAGCAGTTTTACAGGGGAAAGTGCTTTCTTT. This translates into CASSFTGESAFF.

With respect to this clonotype: Sequence at one end of the junction differs from germline and may be a read error. The J gene is TRBJ2-5, the V gene TRBV9, with 8 bases fitting TRBD2. Germline CDR1 reads SGDLS; CDR2 reads YYNGEE. The CDR3 totals 16 residues. DNA for the CDR3: TGTGCCAGCAGCGCCCGCGGGGGGCGCCGGCAAGAGTCCCAGTACTTC. Its translation: CASSARGGRRQESQYF. Combining the CDR3 with reference TRBV9 and TRBJ2-5 gives the whole variable domain DSGVTQTPKHLITATGQRVTLRCSPRSGDLSVYWYQQSLDQGLQFLIQYYNGEERAKGNILERFSAQQFPDLHSELNLSSLELGDSALYFCASSARGGRRQESQYFGPGTRLLVL.

V gene TRBV2 combines with J gene TRBJ2-3; 7 bases agree with TRBD1. Looked up from germline, CDR1 is SNHLY and CDR2 is FYNNEI. This CDR3 region has 13 residues. Losses at the gene ends were 7 bases for V and 2 bases for J; bases not matched to a gene: 3. The CDR3 bases are TGTGCCAGCAAGGGACAGCTCACAGATACGCAGTATTTT. Residues: CASKGQLTDTQYF.

This clonotype came up a few times. The chain couples TRBV15 to TRBJ2-7; maybe TRBD1 (6 bases). CDR1 and CDR2 from the germline V gene are LNHNV and YYDKDF (reference sequence). V gave up 1 base and J gave up 3 bases, with 7 bases separating them. The CDR3 is 13 amino acids. CDR3 sequence: CATSRAGDYEQYF. The CDR3 DNA reads as TGTGCCACCAGCAGAGCAGGGGACTACGAGCAGTACTTC.

The chain has TRBV12-5 and TRBJ2-5; possible D gene TRBD2, 5 bases. V shed 3 bases and J shed 2 bases, with 7 bases lying between them. There are 13 residues in the CDR3. Germline V CDR1 and CDR2: LGHNT, FRNRAP. CDR3 DNA sequence: TGTGCTAGTGGTTTAGGACTTCAAGAGACCCAGTACTTC. It codes for CASGLGLQETQYF.

This clonotype was seen more than once but under ten times. The chain is built from TRBV11-2 and TRBJ1-1; no definite D call. V gave up 0 bases and J gave up 7 bases, with 12 bases separating them. The CDR3 runs 14 residues. Germline-derived CDR1 and CDR2 are SGHAT and FQNNGV. CDR3 coding DNA: TGTGCCAGCAGCTTAGATTCCGGAGGGCTTGAAGCTTTCTTT. It encodes CASSLDSGGLEAFF.

This clonotype was detected a few times. This chain connects TRBV21-1 to TRBJ2-7; TRBD2 reflects the table's D call only, with no check against the DNA. TRBV21-1 is given as a pseudogene. The CDR3 spans 15 residues. CDR3 in amino acids: CASSRLAGSSYEQYF. Here the CDR3 DNA reads TGTGCCAGCAGCCGACTAGCGGGGTCCTCCTACGAGCAGTACTTC.

V and J are TRBV12-3 or TRBV12-4 and TRBJ2-1, with 16 bases fitting TRBD2. The CDR3 loop spans 21 amino acids. The junction had 8 bases not matched to a gene; V was cut back by 0 bases and J by 0 bases. DNA for the CDR3: TGTGCCAGCAGTTTAGCCGCCCGGGGACTAGCGGGGGGGAGCTCCTACAATGAGCAGTTCTTC. This sequence encodes CASSLAARGLAGGSSYNEQFF.

This clonotype occurred a few times. The chain employs TRBV6-2 or TRBV6-3 and TRBJ2-1, with a weak D call TRBD1 (6 bases). The CDR3 spans 16 residues. With 6 bases removed from V and 0 bases from J, the gap between germline ends came to 15 bases. The germline V gene encodes CDR1 MNHEY and CDR2 SVGEGT. CDR3 sequence: CASRSLTGNSYNEQFF. CDR3 sequence (DNA): TGTGCCAGCAGGTCCCTCACAGGGAACTCCTACAATGAGCAGTTCTTC.